Sequencing of this T cell receptor (beta chain) was carried out in a study of control samples from healthy donors and cancer patients. Clones were read by immunoSEQ multiplex PCR, and TCRdb kept only the in-frame ones, dropping some. The sample has under 30,000 clones, approximately 90% seen once. A note on this clone: A much more abundant neighbour one base away suggests this may be a read error. Other nucleotide sequences in the sample specify the same CDR3.

This CDR3 has 12 residues. Per germline, CDR1 MNHEY and CDR2 SVGAGI. The source of this sequence is a female donor with melanoma. This chain connects TRBV6-5 to TRBJ1-3, with D possibly matching TRBD1 (6 bases). Sequenced: formalin-fixed, paraffin-embedded tissue. CDR3: CASNPEGDTIYF. The DNA of the CDR3 is TGTGCTAGCAATCCAGAGGGGGACACCATATATTTT.